One TCR beta chain is described in this entry. Libraries were prepared by immunoSEQ multiplex PCR; TCRdb keeps only in-frame clonotypes and omits some of them. The repertoire holds about 87,000 clones, with just under 95% as singletons. The CDR3 is made up of 15 amino acids. Germline CDR1 SEHNR, CDR2 FQNEAQ (reference sequence). V dropped 3 bases and J dropped 11; count of bases not matched to a gene: 13. The data were obtained in a study of T cell changes during pregnancy in multiple sclerosis. This TCR derives from a female donor in good health, enrolled as a control in a pregnancy study. J is TRBJ2-1 and V is TRBV7-9; TRBD2 agrees at 7 bases. Here the sequenced sample was peripheral blood, taken in the third trimester of pregnancy. The CDR3 bases are TGTGCCAGCAGCTTCGGTGATAGCGGGTCCATTCAGCAGTTCTTC. The encoded protein is CASSFGDSGSIQQFF.